This T cell receptor beta chain was identified in a study of quantifying T cell responses using KT2 cells (dated by TCRdb to 2017 to 2019). Describing the broader study: RNA was DNase-treated and reverse transcribed with TCR alpha and beta constant-region primers, mostly using SuperScript III. Under optimum conditions, the T4 ligation step was estimated to exceed 9% efficiency. To avoid over-amplification, PCR2 was carried out as a SYBR Green qPCR and halted once a predetermined fluorescence threshold was reached. Summary of the overall study and its limitations: Counts of KT2 alpha and beta sequences scaled linearly with input KT2 cell number over several orders of magnitude. KT2 sequences were detected down to the lowest spike-in tested, which was about one KT2 cell per 100,000 PBMC. This TCR sequencing study did not compare the pipeline side by side with other TCR sequencing techniques. Saturation in the detection of KT2 sequences was observed at very high KT2 spike-in numbers.

This clonotype was seen at least ten times. Its antigen is currently not known. Per-nucleotide qualities are absent, and no much larger clonotype sits a single base away. Library generation was performed with UMI-ligation and nested PCR. A single-stranded oligonucleotide bearing the Illumina SP2 sequence and a UMI was ligated to the 3' end of the cDNA with T4 RNA ligase 1. PCR1 consisted of 4 cycles (98 degrees C 15 s, 69 degrees C 30 s, 72 degrees C 40 s), and for the beta primer an equimolar mix of RC1.1 and RC1.2 was used to cover TRBC1 and TRBC2. From PCR2 onward, TCR alpha and beta chains were processed separately, with sample indices and Illumina adaptors added. Placed after an 8-base spacer, the UMI was made up of 12 random nucleotides arranged as two hexamers with a spacer between them. The libraries were sequenced on an Illumina MiSeq using v2 2x251 paired-end chemistry, usually with more than ten samples in each run. PhiX DNA was added at about 4.5-7% to each sequencing library so that diversity was increased. The study's own analysis went as follows. Raw reads were converted to FASTQ with bcl2fastq and were demultiplexed by dual indices with Demultiplexor. V and J genes were assigned by Decombinator through tag matching, with a single base-pair mismatch being allowed. Using UMIs, Collapsinator corrected both sequencing errors and the frequency errors that come from PCR heterogeneity. Decombinator identifiers were converted to nucleotide sequence by CDR3Translator, the sequences were translated to amino acids, and CDR3 was extracted using C- and N-terminal motifs. A cluster of KT2 sequences sharing one unique molecular identifier was counted as one distinct KT2 TCR. The public reads were reanalyzed by TCRdb: fastp trimming at Q25, MiXCR alignment, in-frame beta chains only. A single entry per CDR3 protein holds the most common genes and DNA from its merged rows. It is TCRdb's table, rather than the study itself, that gives the V and J calls and clone size. The sample has tens of thousands of distinct CDR3 sequences on record, roughly 7.2% of them singletons. Around 14% of the sample lies in the top ten.

From cysteine to phenylalanine, the CDR3 is 15 amino acids long. CDR3 DNA only is kept here, 45 bases in frame from base 1. V and J are truncated by 5 bases and 1 base respectively, leaving an intervening sequence of 14 bases. To test the sensitivity and accuracy of the pipeline, known numbers of KT2, a T cell clone whose TCR had already been sequenced, were spiked into unfractionated PBMC. A range of KT2-to-PBMC ratios was produced by mixing KT2 cells with a fixed number of PBMC. The chain is made from TRBV12-3 or TRBV12-4 and TRBJ1-1, with the D gene uncertain. The sequence was obtained from a human donor. Source material: PBMCs spiked with cells of the T cell clone KT2. The base sequence is TGTGCCAGCAGTAATTTTTTCGATAGGAACACTGAAGCTTTCTTT. Its translation is CASSNFFDRNTEAFF.